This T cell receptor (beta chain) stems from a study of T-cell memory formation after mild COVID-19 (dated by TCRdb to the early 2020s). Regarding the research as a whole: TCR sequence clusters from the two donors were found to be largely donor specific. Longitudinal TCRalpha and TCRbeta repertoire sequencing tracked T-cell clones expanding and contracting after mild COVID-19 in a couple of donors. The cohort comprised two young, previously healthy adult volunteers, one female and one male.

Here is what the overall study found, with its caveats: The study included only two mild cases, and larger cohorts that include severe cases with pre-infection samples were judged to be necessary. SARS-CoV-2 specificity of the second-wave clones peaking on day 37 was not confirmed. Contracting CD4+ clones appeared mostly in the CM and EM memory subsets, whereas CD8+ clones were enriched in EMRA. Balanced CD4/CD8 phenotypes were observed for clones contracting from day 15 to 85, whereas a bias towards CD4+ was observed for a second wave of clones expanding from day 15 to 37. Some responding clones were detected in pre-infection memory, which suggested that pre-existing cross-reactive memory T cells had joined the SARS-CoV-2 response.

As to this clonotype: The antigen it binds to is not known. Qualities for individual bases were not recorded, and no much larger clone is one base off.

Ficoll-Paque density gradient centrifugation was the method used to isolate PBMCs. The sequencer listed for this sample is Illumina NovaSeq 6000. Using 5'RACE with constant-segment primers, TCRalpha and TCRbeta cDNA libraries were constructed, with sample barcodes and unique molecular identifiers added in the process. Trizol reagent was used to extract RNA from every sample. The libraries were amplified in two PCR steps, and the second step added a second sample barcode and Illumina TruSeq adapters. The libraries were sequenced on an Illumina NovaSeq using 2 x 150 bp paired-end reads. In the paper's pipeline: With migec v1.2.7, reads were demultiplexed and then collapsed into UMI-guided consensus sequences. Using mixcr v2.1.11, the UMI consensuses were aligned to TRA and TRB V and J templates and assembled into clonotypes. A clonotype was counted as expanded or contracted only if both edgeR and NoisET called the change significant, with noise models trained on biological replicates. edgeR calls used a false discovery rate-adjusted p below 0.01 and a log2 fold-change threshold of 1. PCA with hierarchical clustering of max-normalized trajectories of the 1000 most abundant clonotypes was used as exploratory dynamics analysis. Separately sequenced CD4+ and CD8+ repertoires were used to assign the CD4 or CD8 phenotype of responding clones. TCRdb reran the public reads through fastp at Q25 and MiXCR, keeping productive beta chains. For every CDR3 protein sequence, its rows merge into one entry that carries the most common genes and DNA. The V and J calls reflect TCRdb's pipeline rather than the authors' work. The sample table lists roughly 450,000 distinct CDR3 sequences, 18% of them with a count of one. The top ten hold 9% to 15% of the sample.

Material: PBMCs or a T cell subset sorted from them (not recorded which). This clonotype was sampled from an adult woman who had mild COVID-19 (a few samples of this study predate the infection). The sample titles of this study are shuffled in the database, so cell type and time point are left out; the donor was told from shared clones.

The bases are TGTGCCAGCAGTGAAGCAGTCTCGGCAGGGGTTTCACCCCTCCACTTT. Translated, this gives CASSEAVSAGVSPLHF. This chain is built from TRBV6-1 and TRBJ1-6, with TRBD1 perhaps the D gene, on 6 matching bases. The junction shows trimming of 0 bases on V and 9 bases on J, plus 15 bases between the germline ends. CDR3 length: 16 amino acids, cysteine to phenylalanine. The entry retains the CDR3 DNA only, 48 bases that are in frame from base 1. Per the germline V gene, MNHNS is the CDR1 and SASEGT is the CDR2.